Below are 11 T cell receptor beta chains sequenced from a single sample in a study of tumor and adjacent non-tumor tissue in lung cancer. The library came from three nested PCR rounds adapted from ARM-PCR protocols. TCRdb analysed the multiplex PCR reads with MiXCR anew, one entry per CDR3 protein. Of around 99,000 distinct CDR3 sequences detected, about 61% appear once; the ten largest clones hold around 20%. RNA was extracted from bulk tissue without any cell sorting. This non-tumor lung sample came from over 3 cm beyond the tumor edge. The sequencing input was distant non-tumor lung tissue. These receptors originate from a man between 60 and 70 years old with non-small cell lung cancer.

As for this clonotype: Germline is not matched at one junction end, which may reflect a read error. V usage is TRBV6-4 and J usage is TRBJ2-2; 12 positions match TRBD2. Germline loops: CDR1 MRHNA, CDR2 SNTAGT. The CDR3 consists of 17 residues. For the CDR3, the DNA is TGTGTCAGCAGTCTGACTAGCGGGGGAATGAACACCGGGGAGCTGTTTTTT. Protein product: CVSSLTSGGMNTGELFF.

This clonotype was seen only a few times. Possible read error: a much larger clone is one base away. The V gene is TRBV5-4, the J gene TRBJ1-1; D is uncertain. Germline CDR1 SGHNT, CDR2 YYREEE (reference sequence). The CDR3 runs 15 residues. V shed 6 bases and J shed 3 bases, with 18 bases lying between them. The CDR3 loop is CASITEGSGDTEAFF. The CDR3 DNA follows: TGTGCCAGCATCACTGAGGGTTCTGGGGACACTGAAGCTTTCTTT.

The sample holds many counts of this clonotype. V is TRBV11-2 and J is TRBJ2-5; possible D gene TRBD2, 6 bases. The CDR3 has 13 residues. CDR1 and CDR2 from the germline V gene are SGHAT and FQNNGV. The V gene lost 3 bases and the J gene lost 5 bases, with 10 bases spanning the gap. CDR3 in amino acids: CASSFTGGETQYF. The CDR3 DNA reads TGTGCCAGCAGCTTTACCGGGGGTGAGACCCAGTACTTC.

On this clonotype itself: A much larger clone lies a single base off, so this may be a read error. The chain links TRBV20-1 to TRBJ1-1, with D uncertain. CDR3 length: 16 residues. The V gene lost 0 bases and the J gene lost 3 bases, with 17 bases spanning the gap. CDR1 and CDR2 from the germline V gene are DFQATT and SNEGSKA (reference sequence). Here the CDR3 DNA reads TGCAGTGCTAGAGATTCCCACGTGCCCGTGGACACTGAAGCTTTCTTT. Translating gives CSARDSHVPVDTEAFF.

In its sample, this clonotype was seen many times. The chain employs TRBV10-3 and TRBJ2-3, with D possibly being TRBD1 (8 bases). CDR1 ENHRY and CDR2 SYGVKD come from the germline V gene. The CDR3 totals 15 residues. V was trimmed by 6 bases and J by 6 bases, leaving 19 bases between them. As DNA, the CDR3 is TGTGCCATCAGCTCCGGACAGGGAGGGCGGGATACGCAGTATTTT. Its translation: CAISSGQGGRDTQYF.

This chain links TRBV20-1 with TRBJ2-3; 12 positions match TRBD2. V lost 7 bases, J lost 1 base, and 12 bases stayed unmatched. The CDR3 covers 17 residues. Germline CDR1 is DFQATT and CDR2 is SNEGSKA (reference sequence). The CDR3 nucleotides are TGCAGTGTTCCCGATTGGGCTAGCGGGAGGGGCACAGATACGCAGTATTTT. This codes for CSVPDWASGRGTDTQYF.

The V and J genes are TRBV5-8 and TRBJ2-5; TRBD2 matches 9 bases. The CDR3 contains 16 residues. Germline trimming cut 3 bases from V and 2 bases from J; bases unmatched to any gene: 8. CDR1 and CDR2 from the germline V gene are SGHTS and YDEGEE. CDR3 loop: CASSSGAGGNQETQYF. The CDR3 bases are TGTGCCAGCAGCTCCGGGGCGGGAGGGAATCAAGAGACCCAGTACTTC.

This clonotype came up once. One junction end does not reproduce the germline sequence, and a read error may be involved. This chain connects TRBV6-5 to TRBJ1-1; no reliable D call. The CDR3 length is 13 residues. From germline, CDR1 is MNHEY and CDR2 SVGAGI. The CDR3 loop reads CSSSYVGSAEAFF. The CDR3 region has the DNA TGTTCCAGCAGTTATGTGGGCTCGGCTGAAGCCTTCTTT.

This clonotype was recorded at least ten times. The chain employs TRBV12-3 or TRBV12-4 and TRBJ1-4, with a tentative D call TRBD1 (5 bases). Trimming took off 6 bases at V and 6 bases at J, with 14 bases between the two ends. The CDR3 spans 14 residues. The CDR3 is CASRGPGGHEKLFF. DNA for the CDR3: TGTGCCAGCAGGGGCCCGGGGGGTCATGAAAAACTGTTTTTT.

Remarks on this clonotype: It is likely a read error, because the conserved phenylalanine at the end of the CDR3 is missing. The V gene is TRBV11-1, the J gene TRBJ2-7; D call uncertain. Germline V lookup: CDR1 SGHAT, CDR2 FQDESV (reference sequence). CDR3 size: 14 residues. CDR3 DNA: TGTGCCAGCAGCTTTCCCGGCGGTGCCTACGGGCAGTACTTA. Translating gives CASSFPGGAYGQYL.

The V gene is TRBV11-3, the J gene TRBJ2-7, with no clear D. V lost 6 bases and J lost 5, with 11 bases in between. The CDR3 covers 12 residues. The germline gives CDR1 SGHNT, CDR2 YENEEA. This CDR3 is CASSSDRNEQYF. DNA of the CDR3: TGTGCCAGCAGTTCAGATCGAAACGAGCAGTACTTC. The full variable domain, in which reference TRBV11-3 and TRBJ2-7 provide the parts outside the CDR3, is EAGVVQSPRYKIIEKKQPVAFWCNPISGHNTLYWYLQNLGQGPELLIRYENEEAVDDSQLPKDRFSAERLKGVDSTLKIQPAELGDSAVYLCASSSDRNEQYFGPGTRLTVT.